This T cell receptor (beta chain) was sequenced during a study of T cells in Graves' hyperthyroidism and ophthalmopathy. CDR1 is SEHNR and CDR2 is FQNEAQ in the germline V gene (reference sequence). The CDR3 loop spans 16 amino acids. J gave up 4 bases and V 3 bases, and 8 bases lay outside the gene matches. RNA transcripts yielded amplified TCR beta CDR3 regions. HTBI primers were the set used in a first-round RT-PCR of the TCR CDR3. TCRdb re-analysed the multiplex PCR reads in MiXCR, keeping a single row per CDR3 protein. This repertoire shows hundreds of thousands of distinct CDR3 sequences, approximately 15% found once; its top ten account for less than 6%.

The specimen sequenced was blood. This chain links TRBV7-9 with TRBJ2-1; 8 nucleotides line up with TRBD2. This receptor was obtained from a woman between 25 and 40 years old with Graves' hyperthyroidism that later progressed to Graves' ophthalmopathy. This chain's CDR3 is CASSFQAGVGYNEQFF. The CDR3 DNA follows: TGTGCCAGCAGCTTCCAAGCGGGAGTAGGATACAATGAGCAGTTCTTC.